The next 2 T cell receptor beta chains were all read from a single sample in a study of blood T cell repertoires in COVID-19. The method was immunoSEQ multiplex PCR; TCRdb's version includes in-frame clones alone and lacks a portion of them. The sample shows around 150,000 clones, roughly 88% of them seen only once. The sample was PBMCs or T cells enriched from blood (not recorded which). Every receptor here comes from a woman aged 60-75 years who had recovered from COVID-19.

This sequence joins TRBV2 and TRBJ1-4; D is uncertain. From germline, CDR1 is SNHLY and CDR2 FYNNEI. The V end was cut by 6 bases, the J end by 8 bases, with 10 bases between. The CDR3 contains 12 residues. CDR3 sequence (DNA): TGTGCCAGCAGCCGGGGTCGGGAAAAACTGTTTTTT. Encoded protein: CASSRGREKLFF.

This rearrangement joins TRBV4-1 to TRBJ1-2; no definite D call. With 0 bases removed from V and 5 bases from J, the gap between germline ends came to 16 bases. Germline lookup yields CDR1 MGHRA and CDR2 YSYEKL. The CDR3 totals 16 residues. CDR3 residues: CASSQDFADTLYGYTF. CDR3 in DNA: TGCGCCAGCAGCCAAGATTTTGCGGATACCCTTTATGGCTACACCTTC.